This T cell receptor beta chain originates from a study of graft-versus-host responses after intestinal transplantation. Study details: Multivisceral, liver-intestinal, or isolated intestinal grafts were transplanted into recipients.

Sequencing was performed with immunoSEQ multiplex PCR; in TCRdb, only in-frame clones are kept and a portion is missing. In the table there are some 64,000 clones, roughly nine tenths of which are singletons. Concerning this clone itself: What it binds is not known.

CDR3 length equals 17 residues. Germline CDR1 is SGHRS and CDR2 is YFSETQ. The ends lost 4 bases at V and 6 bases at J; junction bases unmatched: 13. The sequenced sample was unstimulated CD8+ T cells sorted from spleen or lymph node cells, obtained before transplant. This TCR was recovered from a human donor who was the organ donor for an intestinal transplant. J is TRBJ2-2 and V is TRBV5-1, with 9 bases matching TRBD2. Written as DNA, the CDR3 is TGCGCCAGCAGCCACCTTGGACTAGCGCCTCGTTCCGGGGAGCTGTTTTTT. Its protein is CASSHLGLAPRSGELFF.